This T cell receptor beta chain was retrieved from a study of T cell repertoires in ileal Crohn's disease. Study context: Each sample's TCRB immunosequencing used around 470 nanograms of biopsy DNA.

Time point defined: proximal margin of the surgical specimen (macroscopically non-inflamed). Generated by immunoSEQ multiplex PCR, the TCRdb table keeps only in-frame clones and is missing some. The sample lists around 4,000 clones; 55% to 75% were seen once. The germline gives CDR1 SGHAT, CDR2 FQNNGV. This CDR3 region has 15 residues. With 2 bases removed from V and 0 bases from J, the gap between germline ends came to 8 bases. Material for sequencing was ileal tissue. This sequence was found in an adult with Crohn's disease. The chain recombines TRBV11-2 with TRBJ1-3; D call uncertain. The CDR3 sequence is CASSLPAGSGNTIYF. The CDR3 coding sequence is TGTGCCAGCAGCTTACCTGCGGGCTCTGGAAACACCATATATTTT.